This TCR beta chain was documented in a study of cytomegalovirus exposure and HLA in healthy donors. The CDR3 has 16 amino acids. V lost 3 bases to trimming and J lost 6 bases, with 21 bases between them. Germline loops: CDR1 SGHNT, CDR2 YYREEE (reference sequence). Primers: 60 Vbeta forward and 13 Jbeta reverse. TCRdb's copy holds only in-frame clones and misses some; the assay was immunoSEQ multiplex PCR. Here the sample spans roughly 180,000 clones, roughly 80% being singletons. This sequence originates from a woman in her thirties or forties in good health and CMV-seropositive. Sequenced input: PBMCs. This chain links TRBV5-4 with TRBJ1-2, with D possibly being TRBD1 (5 bases). The CDR3 coding sequence is TGTGCCAGCAGCTCCCCAAGGGGTGGGTTCCTTGATGGCTACACCTTC. Translation gives CASSSPRGGFLDGYTF.